This is a list of T cell receptor beta chains from one sample in a study of cytomegalovirus exposure and HLA in healthy donors. Only in-frame clones appear in the TCRdb table, and some are missing; sequencing was by immunoSEQ multiplex PCR. The data contain 150,000 to 180,000 clones, about 86% of them singletons. Sequencing was performed on PBMCs. All receptors come from a human donor in good health. CDR3s include the opening cysteine and the closing phenylalanine or tryptophan. D genes are given only for firm matches. Not all rows give a size; the values are once, few, many and, for expanded clones, a class.

V: TRBV27
D: NA
size: NA
J: TRBJ2-1
CDR3: CASSSSGSRRSYNEQFF
DNA: TGTGCCAGCAGTTCCTCCGGTAGCCGACGTTCCTACAATGAGCAGTTCTTC

V: TRBV12-5
D: NA
size: NA
J: TRBJ2-5
CDR3: CASGFRETQYF
DNA: TGTGCTAGTGGTTTTAGAGAGACCCAGTACTTC

V: TRBV6-1
D: TRBD2
size: NA
J: TRBJ2-2
CDR3: CASGRLAGGIGELFF
DNA: TGTGCCAGCGGGCGACTAGCGGGAGGGATCGGGGAGCTGTTTTTT

V: TRBV28
D: TRBD1
size: NA
J: TRBJ2-7
CDR3: CASTTRDSPYEQYF
DNA: TGTGCCAGCACCACCCGGGACAGTCCCTACGAGCAGTACTTC

V: TRBV30
D: NA
size: NA
J: TRBJ2-5
CDR3: CAWSVPRTALGETQYF
DNA: TGTGCCTGGAGTGTACCCCGGACAGCTCTTGGGGAGACCCAGTACTTC

V: TRBV27
D: NA
size: NA
J: TRBJ1-1
CDR3: CASSPQGLEAFF
DNA: TGTGCCAGCAGTCCGCAGGGGCTTGAAGCTTTCTTT

V: TRBV28
D: TRBD1
size: NA
J: TRBJ1-2
CDR3: CASRLPGQTAGYTF
DNA: TGTGCCAGCAGGCTACCGGGACAGACCGCTGGCTACACCTTC

V: TRBV7-3
D: NA
size: NA
J: TRBJ1-1
CDR3: CASSLGGVNTEAFF
DNA: TGTGCCAGCAGCTTAGGGGGCGTTAACACTGAAGCTTTCTTT

V: TRBV7-2
D: TRBD2
size: NA
J: TRBJ2-7
CDR3: CASSFLSGSTYEQYF
DNA: TGTGCCAGCAGCTTTCTTAGCGGGTCTACCTACGAGCAGTACTTC

V: TRBV29-1
D: NA
size: NA
J: TRBJ1-1
CDR3: CSVANTEAFF
DNA: TGCAGCGTTGCTAACACTGAAGCTTTCTTT

V: TRBV28
D: NA
size: NA
J: TRBJ2-5
CDR3: CASSLRGAGVRKTQYF
DNA: TGTGCCAGCAGTTTACGGGGGGCGGGGGTCAGAAAGACCCAGTACTTC

V: TRBV10-1
D: TRBD2
size: NA
J: TRBJ2-2
CDR3: CASTASGSWGNTGELFF
DNA: TGCGCCAGCACGGCTAGCGGGAGTTGGGGAAACACCGGGGAGCTGTTTTTT

V: TRBV6-5
D: NA
size: NA
J: TRBJ2-7
CDR3: CASSYLSGRTYEQYF
DNA: TGTGCCAGCAGTTATCTGTCAGGGCGAACCTACGAGCAGTACTTC

V: TRBV2
D: TRBD1
size: NA
J: TRBJ1-2
CDR3: CASSFGQGRTF
DNA: TGTGCCAGCAGTTTCGGACAGGGGAGGACCTTC

V: TRBV18
D: NA
size: few
J: TRBJ1-1
CDR3: CASSLNGEAFF
DNA: TGTGCCAGCTCACTTAACGGTGAGGCTTTCTTT